The 7 T cell receptor beta chains in this list originate from one sample, sequenced in a study of T cells after yellow fever vaccination. TCRdb reprocessed the 5' RACE reads via MiXCR and lists one record per CDR3 protein. The table lists 110,000 to 150,000 distinct CDR3 sequences, about 6.9% of them singletons. This material consisted of CD4+ T cells sorted from PBMCs, taken 10 days after the yellow fever booster vaccination. All receptors derive from a young man who received the YFV17D yellow fever vaccine.

This clonotype was detected many times. The CDR3 DNA follows: TGTGCCAGCAGCCAAGAAGGGGGTCTAGCGAACACCGGGGAGCTGTTTTTT. Amino acids: CASSQEGGLANTGELFF. J is TRBJ2-2 and V is TRBV4-2, with D possibly being TRBD1 (6 bases). The CDR3 contains 17 residues. The ends were cut back, 0 bases at V and 0 bases at J, with 11 bases in the middle. Looked up from germline, CDR1 is LGHNA and CDR2 is YNFKEQ.

This clonotype was counted ten times or more. This rearrangement joins TRBV9 to TRBJ2-1, with D uncertain. The CDR3 is 12 amino acids. In germline, CDR1 is SGDLS, CDR2 YYNGEE. Trimming stripped 3 bases from V and 3 bases from J, with 4 bases between. DNA of the CDR3: TGTGCCAGCAGCGAGAACTACAATGAGCAGTTCTTC. Translated: CASSENYNEQFF. The full variable domain, in which reference TRBV9 and TRBJ2-1 provide the parts outside the CDR3, is DSGVTQTPKHLITATGQRVTLRCSPRSGDLSVYWYQQSLDQGLQFLIQYYNGEERAKGNILERFSAQQFPDLHSELNLSSLELGDSALYFCASSENYNEQFFGPGTRLTVL.

This clonotype was counted between two and nine times. The J gene is TRBJ2-7, the V gene TRBV7-9; tentative D call: TRBD2 (5 bases). V was pared by 4 bases and J by 2 bases, with 9 bases between. CDR3 length: 13 amino acids. The germline CDR1 and CDR2 sequences are SEHNR and FQNEAQ (reference sequence). The chain's CDR3 is CASSSRGAYEQYF. The CDR3 DNA reads TGTGCCAGCAGCTCCCGGGGTGCCTACGAGCAGTACTTC. The entire variable domain, with the rest obtained from reference TRBV7-9 and TRBJ2-7, is as follows: DTGVSQNPRHKITKRGQNVTFRCDPISEHNRLYWYRQTLGQGPEFLTYFQNEAQLEKSRLLSDRFSAERPKGSFSTLEIQRTEQGDSAMYLCASSSRGAYEQYFGPGTRLTVT.

The table lists this clonotype with many counts. V and J are TRBV20-1 and TRBJ2-3; TRBD1 agrees at 10 bases. V gave up 6 bases and J gave up 4 bases; unmatched junction bases: 10. Germline CDR1 and CDR2: DFQATT and SNEGSKA (reference sequence). CDR3 length: 15 amino acids. The DNA of the CDR3 is TGCAGTGCGACTACCGGGACAGGGGTTTCAGATACGCAGTATTTT. Translation: CSATTGTGVSDTQYF.

This chain links TRBV15 with TRBJ2-7; no reliable D call. Germline CDR1 is LNHNV and CDR2 is YYDKDF (reference sequence). The CDR3 contains 15 residues. V was pared by 0 bases and J by 2 bases, with 11 bases between. Here the CDR3 reads CATSRDPTQPYEQYF. CDR3 nucleotide sequence: TGTGCCACCAGCAGAGATCCGACACAACCCTACGAGCAGTACTTC.

This clonotype was seen ten or more times. This chain joins TRBV5-1 and TRBJ2-2, with D maybe TRBD2 (5 bases). Trimming cost V 5 bases and J 5 bases, with 16 bases left between them. This CDR3 region has 15 residues. CDR1 is SGHRS and CDR2 is YFSETQ in the germline V gene. CDR3 coding DNA: TGCGCCAGCAGTCCTACTCTAGCACCAACCGGGGAGCTGTTTTTT. Amino acids: CASSPTLAPTGELFF.

Many counts were recorded for this clonotype. J is TRBJ2-5 and V is TRBV25-1; 9 bases line up with TRBD2. The trim removed 1 base at V and 6 bases at J, leaving 6 bases unmatched. The CDR3 consists of 15 residues. Germline V gene sequence: CDR1 MGHDK, CDR2 SYGVNS. The CDR3 spells CASSELRSGRKTQYF. The CDR3 region has the DNA TGTGCCAGCAGTGAATTAAGGAGCGGGAGGAAGACCCAGTACTTC.